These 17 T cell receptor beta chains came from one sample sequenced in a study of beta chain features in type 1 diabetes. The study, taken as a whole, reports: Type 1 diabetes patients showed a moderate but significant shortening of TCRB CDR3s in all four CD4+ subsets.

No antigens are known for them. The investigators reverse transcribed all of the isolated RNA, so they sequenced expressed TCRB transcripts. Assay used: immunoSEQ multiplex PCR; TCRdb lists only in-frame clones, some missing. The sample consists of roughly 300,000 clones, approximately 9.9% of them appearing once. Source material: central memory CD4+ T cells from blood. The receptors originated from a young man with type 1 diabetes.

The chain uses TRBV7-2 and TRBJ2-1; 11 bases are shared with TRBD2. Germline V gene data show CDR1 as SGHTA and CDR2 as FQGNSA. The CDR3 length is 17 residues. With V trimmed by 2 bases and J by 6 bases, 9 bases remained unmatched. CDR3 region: CASSLTLLAGAVNEQFF. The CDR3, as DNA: TGTGCCAGCAGCTTAACTTTACTAGCGGGGGCCGTCAATGAGCAGTTCTTC. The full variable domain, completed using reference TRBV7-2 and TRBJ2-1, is GAGVSQSPSNKVTEKGKDVELRCDPISGHTALYWYRQSLGQGLEFLIYFQGNSAPDKSGLPSDRFSAERTGGSVSTLTIQRTQQEDSAVYLCASSLTLLAGAVNEQFFGPGTRLTVL.

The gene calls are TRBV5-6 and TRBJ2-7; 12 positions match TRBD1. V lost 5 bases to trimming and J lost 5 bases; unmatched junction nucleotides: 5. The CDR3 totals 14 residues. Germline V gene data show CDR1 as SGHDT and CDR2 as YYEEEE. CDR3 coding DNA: TGTGCCAGCAGTGCCCGGGACAGGGGGCACGAGCAGTACTTC. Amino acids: CASSARDRGHEQYF.

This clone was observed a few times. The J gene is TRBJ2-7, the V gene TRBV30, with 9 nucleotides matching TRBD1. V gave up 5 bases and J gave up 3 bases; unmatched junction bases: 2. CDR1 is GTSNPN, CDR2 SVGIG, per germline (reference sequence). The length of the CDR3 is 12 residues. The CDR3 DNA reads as TGTGCCTGGGCGGGACAGGGCTACGAGCAGTACTTC. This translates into CAWAGQGYEQYF.

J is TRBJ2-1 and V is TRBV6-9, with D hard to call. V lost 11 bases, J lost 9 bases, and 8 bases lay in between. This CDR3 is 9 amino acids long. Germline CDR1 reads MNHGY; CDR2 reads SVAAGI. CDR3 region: CAQRSEQFF. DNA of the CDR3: TGTGCCCAGAGGTCTGAGCAGTTCTTC.

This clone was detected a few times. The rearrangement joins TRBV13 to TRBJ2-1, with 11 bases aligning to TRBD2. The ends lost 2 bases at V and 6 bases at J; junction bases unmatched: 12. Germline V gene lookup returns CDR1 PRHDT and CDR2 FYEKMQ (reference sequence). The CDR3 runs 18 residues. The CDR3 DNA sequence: TGTGCCAGCAGCTTATACACTAGCGGGGGAGCCCCCCTCAATGAGCAGTTCTTC. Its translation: CASSLYTSGGAPLNEQFF. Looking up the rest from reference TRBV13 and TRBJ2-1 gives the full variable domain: AAGVIQSPRHLIKEKRETATLKCYPIPRHDTVYWYQQGPGQDPQFLISFYEKMQSDKGSIPDRFSAQQFSDYHSELNMSSLELGDSALYFCASSLYTSGGAPLNEQFFGPGTRLTVL.

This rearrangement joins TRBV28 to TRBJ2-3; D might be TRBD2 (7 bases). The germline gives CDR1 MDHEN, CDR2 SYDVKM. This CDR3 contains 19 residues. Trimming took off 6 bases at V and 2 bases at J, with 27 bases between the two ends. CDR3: CASSPYFHGGLGATDTQYF. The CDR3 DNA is TGTGCCAGCAGCCCGTACTTCCACGGGGGGCTCGGGGCCACAGATACGCAGTATTTT.

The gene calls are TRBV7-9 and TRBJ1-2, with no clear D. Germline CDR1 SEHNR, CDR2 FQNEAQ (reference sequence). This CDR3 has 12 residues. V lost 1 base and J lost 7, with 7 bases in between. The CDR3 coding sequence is TGTGCCAGCAGCTTAGGGCATGGTGGCTACACCTTC. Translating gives CASSLGHGGYTF.

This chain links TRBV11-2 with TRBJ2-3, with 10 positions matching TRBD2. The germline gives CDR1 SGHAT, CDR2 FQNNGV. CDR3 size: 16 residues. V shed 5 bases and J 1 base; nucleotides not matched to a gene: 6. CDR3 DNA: TGTGCCAGCAGCCCCCTCAGCGGGGGGGGCACAGATACGCAGTATTTT. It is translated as CASSPLSGGGTDTQYF.

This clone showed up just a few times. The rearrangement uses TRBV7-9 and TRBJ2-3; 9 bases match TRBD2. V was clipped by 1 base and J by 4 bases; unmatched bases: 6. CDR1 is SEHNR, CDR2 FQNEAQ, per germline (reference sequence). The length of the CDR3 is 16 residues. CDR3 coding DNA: TGTGCCAGCAGCTTAGGTGCTAGCGGGAACGCAGATACGCAGTATTTT. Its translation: CASSLGASGNADTQYF.

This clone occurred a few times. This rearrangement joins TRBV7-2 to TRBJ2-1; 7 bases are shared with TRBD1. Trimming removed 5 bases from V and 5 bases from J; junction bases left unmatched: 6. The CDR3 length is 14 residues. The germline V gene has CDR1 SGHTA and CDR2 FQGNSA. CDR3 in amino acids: CASSLIQGNNEQFF. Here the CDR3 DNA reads TGTGCCAGCAGCCTTATACAGGGGAACAATGAGCAGTTCTTC. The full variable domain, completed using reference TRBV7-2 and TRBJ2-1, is GAGVSQSPSNKVTEKGKDVELRCDPISGHTALYWYRQSLGQGLEFLIYFQGNSAPDKSGLPSDRFSAERTGGSVSTLTIQRTQQEDSAVYLCASSLIQGNNEQFFGPGTRLTVL.

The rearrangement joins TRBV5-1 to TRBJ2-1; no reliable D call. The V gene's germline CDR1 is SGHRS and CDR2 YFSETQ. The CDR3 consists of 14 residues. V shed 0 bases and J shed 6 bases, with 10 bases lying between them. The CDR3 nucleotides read TGCGCCAGCAGCTTGGTGTCGGCCAGCAATGAGCAGTTCTTC. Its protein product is CASSLVSASNEQFF.

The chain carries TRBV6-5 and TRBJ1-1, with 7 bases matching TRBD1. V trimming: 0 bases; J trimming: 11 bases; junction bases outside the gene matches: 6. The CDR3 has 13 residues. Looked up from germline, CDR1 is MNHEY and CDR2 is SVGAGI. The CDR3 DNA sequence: TGTGCCAGCAGTTACTCGAAGACACAGGGGGCTTTCTTT. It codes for CASSYSKTQGAFF.

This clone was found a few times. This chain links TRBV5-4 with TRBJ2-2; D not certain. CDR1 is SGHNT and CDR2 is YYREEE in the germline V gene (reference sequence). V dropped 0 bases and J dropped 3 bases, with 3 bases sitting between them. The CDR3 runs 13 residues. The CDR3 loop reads CASSLDYTGELFF. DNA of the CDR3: TGTGCCAGCAGCTTGGACTACACCGGGGAGCTGTTTTTT. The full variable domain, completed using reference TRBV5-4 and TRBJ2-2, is ETGVTQSPTHLIKTRGQQVTLRCSSQSGHNTVSWYQQALGQGPQFIFQYYREEENGRGNFPPRFSGLQFPNYSSELNVNALELDDSALYLCASSLDYTGELFFGEGSRLTVL.

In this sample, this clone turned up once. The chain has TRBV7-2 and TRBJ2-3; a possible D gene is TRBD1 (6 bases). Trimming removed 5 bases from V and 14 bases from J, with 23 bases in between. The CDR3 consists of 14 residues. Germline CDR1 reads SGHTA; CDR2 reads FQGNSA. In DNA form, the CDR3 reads TGTGCCAGCAGCCCTGGACAGTGGGACCAACGTAGGTATTTT. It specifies CASSPGQWDQRRYF.

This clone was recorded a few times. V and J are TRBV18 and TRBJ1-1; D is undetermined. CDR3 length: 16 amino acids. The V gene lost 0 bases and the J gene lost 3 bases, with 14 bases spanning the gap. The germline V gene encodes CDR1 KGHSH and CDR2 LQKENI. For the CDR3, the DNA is TGTGCCAGCTCACCACCGGGATCAGGTTTGGACACTGAAGCTTTCTTT. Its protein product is CASSPPGSGLDTEAFF.

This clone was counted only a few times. Here the CDR3 DNA reads TGTGCCAGCAGTTCCGGTTCGGGAGGTTACAATGAGCAGTTCTTC. Its protein is CASSSGSGGYNEQFF. The chain is built from TRBV28 and TRBJ2-1; 7 bases align to TRBD2. The V segment lost 4 bases and the J segment 4 bases; nucleotides outside the gene matches: 7. CDR1 is MDHEN, CDR2 SYDVKM, per germline. The CDR3 has 15 amino acids.

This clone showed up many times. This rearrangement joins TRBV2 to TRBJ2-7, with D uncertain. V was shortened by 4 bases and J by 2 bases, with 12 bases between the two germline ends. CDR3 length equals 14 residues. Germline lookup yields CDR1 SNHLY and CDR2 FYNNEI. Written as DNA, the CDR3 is TGTGCCAGCAGTGGCAGTCAGGCTGCCTACGAGCAGTACTTC. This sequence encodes CASSGSQAAYEQYF. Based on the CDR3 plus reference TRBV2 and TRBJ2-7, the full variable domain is EPEVTQTPSHQVTQMGQEVILRCVPISNHLYFYWYRQILGQKVEFLVSFYNNEISEKSEIFDDQFSVERPDGSNFTLKIRSTKLEDSAMYFCASSGSQAAYEQYFGPGTRLTVT.